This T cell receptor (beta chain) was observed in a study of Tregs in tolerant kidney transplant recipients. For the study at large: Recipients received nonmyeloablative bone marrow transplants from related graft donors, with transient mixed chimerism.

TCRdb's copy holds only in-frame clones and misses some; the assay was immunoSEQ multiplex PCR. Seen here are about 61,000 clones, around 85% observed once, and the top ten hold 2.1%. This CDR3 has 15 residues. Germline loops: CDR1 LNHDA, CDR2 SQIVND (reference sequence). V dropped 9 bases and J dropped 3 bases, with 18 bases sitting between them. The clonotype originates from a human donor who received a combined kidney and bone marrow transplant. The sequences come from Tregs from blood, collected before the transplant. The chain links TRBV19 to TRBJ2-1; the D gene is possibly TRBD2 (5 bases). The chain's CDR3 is CASRSALAHYNEQFF. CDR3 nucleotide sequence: TGTGCCAGCCGTAGTGCGTTAGCGCACTACAATGAGCAGTTCTTC. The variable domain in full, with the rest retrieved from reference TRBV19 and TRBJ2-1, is DGGITQSPKYLFRKEGQNVTLSCEQNLNHDAMYWYRQDPGQGLRLIYYSQIVNDFQKGDIAEGYSVSREKKESFPLTVTSAQKNPTAFYLCASRSALAHYNEQFFGPGTRLTVL.